Below are 9 T cell receptor beta chains sequenced from a single sample in a study of low-dose radiotherapy and immunotherapy resistance in tumors. The time point is: before trial treatment. First-strand cDNA relied on TRAV- and TRBV-specific primers spanning alpha and beta chains. It was with a constant-region primer and a V-primer adapter that TCRs were amplified over around 18 PCR cycles. TCRdb used MiXCR to reprocess the reads, holding one entry per CDR3 protein. The sample carries tens of thousands of distinct CDR3 sequences, roughly a sixth recorded once. Sequencing used PBMCs, obtained before treatment. The source of these receptors is a male donor with prostate cancer.

This clonotype has a count of ten or more. This sequence joins TRBV6-2 or TRBV6-3 and TRBJ2-2, with 11 bases lining up with TRBD2. V gave up 4 bases and J gave up 4 bases; unmatched junction bases: 2. The CDR3 runs to 15 residues. The germline V gene encodes CDR1 MNHEY and CDR2 SVGEGT. CDR3 nucleotide sequence: TGTGCCAGCAGTTCCCTAGCGGGGGGCACCGGGGAGCTGTTTTTT. Translation: CASSSLAGGTGELFF.

The V gene is TRBV6-2 or TRBV6-3, the J gene TRBJ2-5, with D uncertain. The CDR3 totals 14 residues. Germline-derived CDR1 and CDR2 are MNHEY and SVGEGT. V was shortened by 8 bases and J by 5 bases, with 18 bases between the two germline ends. The CDR3 sequence: CASAPGRSIETQYF. DNA for the CDR3: TGTGCCAGCGCCCCGGGCCGTTCGATCGAGACCCAGTACTTC.

This clonotype was picked up many times. The genes are TRBV5-8 and TRBJ2-2; TRBD2 might be the D (6 bases). There are 15 residues in the CDR3. Trimming removed 4 bases from V and 3 bases from J, with 13 bases in between. The germline CDR1 and CDR2 sequences are SGHTS and YDEGEE. The CDR3, as DNA: TGTGCCAGCAGCCTTGGGACTTCTGACACCGGGGAGCTGTTTTTT. Protein product: CASSLGTSDTGELFF.

This chain joins TRBV27 and TRBJ2-5; maybe TRBD2 (6 bases). Germline V gives CDR1 MNHEY, CDR2 SMNVEV (reference sequence). Trimming removed 8 bases from V and 0 bases from J, with 19 bases in between. This CDR3 has 16 amino acids. This chain's CDR3 is CASARSGVAYQETQYF. In DNA form, the CDR3 reads TGTGCCAGCGCCCGGTCGGGAGTGGCGTACCAAGAGACCCAGTACTTC.

This clonotype appeared a single time. The DNA is left out, because the CDR3 cannot be placed on it with certainty; the CDR3 is given as TCRdb lists it. This chain joins TRBV5-6 and TRBJ2-1; the table's D call TRBD1 went unverified against the DNA. CDR1 and CDR2 (germline): SGHDT, YYEEEE. The CDR3 has 22 amino acids, counting both end residues. CDR3 residues: CASTNQTALYFCATSEGQGLFF.

This clonotype was counted ten times or more. The rearrangement uses TRBV10-1 and TRBJ2-1, with 7 bases matching TRBD2. Germline V CDR1 and CDR2: WNHNN, SYGVQD (reference sequence). The CDR3 is made up of 13 amino acids. After removal of 2 bases from V and 7 bases from J, the junction contained 2 bases not matched to a gene. CDR3 region: CASSEPAGNEQFF. DNA for the CDR3: TGCGCCAGCAGTGAGCCAGCGGGAAATGAGCAGTTCTTC.

There are many counts of this clonotype. The chain links TRBV4-1 to TRBJ2-7; TRBD2 matches 8 bases. This CDR3 contains 15 residues. From germline, CDR1 is MGHRA and CDR2 YSYEKL. V shed 3 bases, J shed 1 base, and the junction held 5 bases outside the gene matches. CDR3 sequence: CASSHLTSASYEQYF. CDR3 nucleotide sequence: TGCGCCAGCAGCCATTTGACTAGCGCATCCTACGAGCAGTACTTC.

By sample share, this clonotype is medium-sized. The chain carries TRBV4-1 and TRBJ2-7, with D perhaps TRBD1 (6 bases). The CDR3 is 15 residues long. Germline V gene sequence: CDR1 MGHRA, CDR2 YSYEKL. V gave up 0 bases and J gave up 5 bases, with 14 bases separating them. CDR3: CASSQDPGSGDEQYF. The CDR3 coding sequence is TGCGCCAGCAGCCAAGATCCAGGGTCAGGGGACGAGCAGTACTTC.

This clonotype was observed at least ten times. The CDR3 bases are TGTGCCAGCAGCAGAAGCCAAGAGACCCAGTACTTC. Translation: CASSRSQETQYF. The rearrangement links TRBV5-6 to TRBJ2-5; no reliable D call. In germline, CDR1 is SGHDT, CDR2 YYEEEE. The CDR3 runs 12 residues. Trimming took off 4 bases at V and 1 base at J, with 5 bases between the two ends.